The T cell receptor (beta chain) under discussion was sequenced for a study of CD8 T cells in ankylosing spondylitis. Study-wide results and limits: Disease-associated clones were reportedly significantly overrepresented in matched ankylosing spondylitis synovial fluid. Ankylosing spondylitis blood appeared to be characterized by a TCR beta motif of 8 or 9 highly homologous variants. Certain motif variants had earlier appeared in reactive arthritis synovial fluid and blood. Within peripheral blood, clones linked to disease were CD8+ and relatively rare.

The V and J ends lost 6 bases and 3 bases, in that order; junction bases with no gene match: 1. Germline V gives CDR1 SQVTM, CDR2 ANQGSEA. This CDR3 is 11 amino acids long. Molecular-barcoded quantitative 5'-RACE produced these TCR beta libraries. Each CDR3 protein is one row after TCRdb ran MiXCR on the 5' RACE reads. This sample has roughly 350,000 distinct CDR3 sequences, with 8% found just once. This clonotype was seen at least ten times. No antigen is known for it. The sequencing input was blood, either unsorted or a sorted T cell fraction (not recorded which). This receptor was identified in a male donor with ankylosing spondylitis. The V call is TRBV29-1, the J call TRBJ2-7, with TRBD1 identical over 8 bases. The CDR3 region is CSVDRGYEQYF. CDR3 nucleotides: TGCAGCGTCGACAGGGGCTACGAGCAGTACTTC.